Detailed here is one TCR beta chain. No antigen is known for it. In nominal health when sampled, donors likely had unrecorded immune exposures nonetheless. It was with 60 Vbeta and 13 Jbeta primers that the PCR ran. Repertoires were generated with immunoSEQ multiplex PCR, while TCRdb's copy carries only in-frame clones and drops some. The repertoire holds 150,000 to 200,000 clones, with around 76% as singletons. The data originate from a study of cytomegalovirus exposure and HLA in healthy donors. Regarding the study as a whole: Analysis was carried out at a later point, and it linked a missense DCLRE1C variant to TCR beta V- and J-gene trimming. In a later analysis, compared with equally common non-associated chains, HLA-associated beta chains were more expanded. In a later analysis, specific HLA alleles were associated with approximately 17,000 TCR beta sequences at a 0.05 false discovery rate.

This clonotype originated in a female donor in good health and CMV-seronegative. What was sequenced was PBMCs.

This CDR3 is CASNIGTGRGLRELFF. CDR3 nucleotide sequence: TGTGCCAGTAACATTGGGACAGGGCGAGGGTTGAGGGAGCTGTTTTTT. This chain connects TRBV19 to TRBJ2-2, with TRBD1 matching 9 bases. The length of the CDR3 is 16 residues. V was pared by 7 bases and J by 9 bases, with 15 bases of the junction left unmatched. Germline CDR1 reads LNHDA; CDR2 reads SQIVND (reference sequence). Variable domain in full (rest from reference TRBV19 and TRBJ2-2): DGGITQSPKYLFRKEGQNVTLSCEQNLNHDAMYWYRQDPGQGLRLIYYSQIVNDFQKGDIAEGYSVSREKKESFPLTVTSAQKNPTAFYLCASNIGTGRGLRELFFGEGSRLTVL.